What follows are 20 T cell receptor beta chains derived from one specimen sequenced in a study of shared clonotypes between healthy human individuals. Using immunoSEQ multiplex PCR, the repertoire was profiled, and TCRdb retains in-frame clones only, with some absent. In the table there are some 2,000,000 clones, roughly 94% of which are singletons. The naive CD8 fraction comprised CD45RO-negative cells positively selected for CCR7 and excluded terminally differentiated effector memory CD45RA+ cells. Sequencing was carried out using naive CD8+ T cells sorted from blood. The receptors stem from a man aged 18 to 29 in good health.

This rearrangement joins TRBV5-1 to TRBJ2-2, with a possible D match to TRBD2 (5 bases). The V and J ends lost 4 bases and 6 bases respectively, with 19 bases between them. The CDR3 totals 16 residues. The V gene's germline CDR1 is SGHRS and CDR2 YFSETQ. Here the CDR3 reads CASSPPRAGGSGELFF. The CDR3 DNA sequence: TGCGCCAGCAGCCCACCCCGGGCAGGAGGTTCCGGGGAGCTGTTTTTT.

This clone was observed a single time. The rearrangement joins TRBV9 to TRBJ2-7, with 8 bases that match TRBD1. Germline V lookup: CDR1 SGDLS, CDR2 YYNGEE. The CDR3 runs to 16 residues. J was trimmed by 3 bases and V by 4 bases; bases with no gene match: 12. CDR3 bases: TGTGCCAGCAGCCCCGGTGCAGGGGGCAGTAACTACGAGCAGTACTTC. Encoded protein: CASSPGAGGSNYEQYF.

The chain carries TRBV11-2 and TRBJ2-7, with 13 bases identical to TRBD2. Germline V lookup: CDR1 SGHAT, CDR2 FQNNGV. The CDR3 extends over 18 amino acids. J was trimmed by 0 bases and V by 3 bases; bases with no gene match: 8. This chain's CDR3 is CASSFELAGGRSSYEQYF. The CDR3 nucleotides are TGTGCCAGCAGCTTTGAACTAGCGGGAGGGAGGAGCTCCTACGAGCAGTACTTC.

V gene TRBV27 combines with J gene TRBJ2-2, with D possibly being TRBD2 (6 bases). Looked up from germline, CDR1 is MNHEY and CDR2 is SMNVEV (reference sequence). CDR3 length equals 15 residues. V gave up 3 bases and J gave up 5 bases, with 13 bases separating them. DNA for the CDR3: TGTGCCAGCAGTTTTCAAGGGGCGGGGACCGGGGAGCTGTTTTTT. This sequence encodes CASSFQGAGTGELFF.

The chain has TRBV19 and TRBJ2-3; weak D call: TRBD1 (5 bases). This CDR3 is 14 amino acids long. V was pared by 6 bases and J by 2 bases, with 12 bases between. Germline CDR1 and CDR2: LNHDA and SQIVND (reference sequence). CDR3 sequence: CASSTGDFTDTQYF. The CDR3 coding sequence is TGTGCCAGTAGCACAGGAGACTTCACAGATACGCAGTATTTT.

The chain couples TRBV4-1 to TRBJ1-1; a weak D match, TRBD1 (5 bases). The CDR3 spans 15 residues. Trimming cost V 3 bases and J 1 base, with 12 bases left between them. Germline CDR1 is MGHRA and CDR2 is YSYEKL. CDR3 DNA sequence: TGCGCCAGCAGCCAGGGGGAATTAACGAACACTGAAGCTTTCTTT. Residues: CASSQGELTNTEAFF.

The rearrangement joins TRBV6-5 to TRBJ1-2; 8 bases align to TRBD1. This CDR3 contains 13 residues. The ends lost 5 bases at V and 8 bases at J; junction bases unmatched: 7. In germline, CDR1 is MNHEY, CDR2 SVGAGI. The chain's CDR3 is CASSTQGVWGYTF. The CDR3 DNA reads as TGTGCCAGCAGTACACAGGGGGTTTGGGGCTACACCTTC.

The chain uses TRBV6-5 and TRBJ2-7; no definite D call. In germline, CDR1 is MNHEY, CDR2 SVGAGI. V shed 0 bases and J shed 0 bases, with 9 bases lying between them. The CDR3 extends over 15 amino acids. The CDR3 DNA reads TGTGCCAGCAGTTACTCGAGTATAGCCTCCTACGAGCAGTACTTC. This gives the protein CASSYSSIASYEQYF.

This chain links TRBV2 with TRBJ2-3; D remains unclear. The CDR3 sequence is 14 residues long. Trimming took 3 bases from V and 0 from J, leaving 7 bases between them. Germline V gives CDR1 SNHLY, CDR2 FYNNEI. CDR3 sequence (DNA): TGTGCCAGCAGTGACTATGCGAGCACAGATACGCAGTATTTT. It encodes CASSDYASTDTQYF.

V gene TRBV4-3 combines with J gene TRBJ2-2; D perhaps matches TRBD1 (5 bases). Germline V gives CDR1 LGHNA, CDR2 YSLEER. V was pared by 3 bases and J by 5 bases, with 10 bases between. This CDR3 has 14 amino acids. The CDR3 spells CASSQGKGTGELFF. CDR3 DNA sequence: TGCGCCAGCAGCCAGGGCAAGGGGACCGGGGAGCTGTTTTTT.

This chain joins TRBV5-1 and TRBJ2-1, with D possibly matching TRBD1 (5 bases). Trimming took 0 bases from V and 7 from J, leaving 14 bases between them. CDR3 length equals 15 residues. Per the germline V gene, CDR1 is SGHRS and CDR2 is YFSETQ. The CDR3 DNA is TGCGCCAGCAGCTTGGATTGGGGCACCCTAAATGAGCAGTTCTTC. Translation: CASSLDWGTLNEQFF. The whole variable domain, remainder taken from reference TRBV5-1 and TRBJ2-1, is KAGVTQTPRYLIKTRGQQVTLSCSPISGHRSVSWYQQTPGQGLQFLFEYFSETQRNKGNFPGRFSGRQFSNSRSEMNVSTLELGDSALYLCASSLDWGTLNEQFFGPGTRLTVL.

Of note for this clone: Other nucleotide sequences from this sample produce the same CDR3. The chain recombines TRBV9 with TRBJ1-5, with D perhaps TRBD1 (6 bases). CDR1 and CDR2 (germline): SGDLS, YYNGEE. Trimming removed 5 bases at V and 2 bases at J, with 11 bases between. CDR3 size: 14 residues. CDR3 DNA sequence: TGTGCCAGCAGTGAGGGGGGTGGCAATCAGCCCCAGCATTTT. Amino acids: CASSEGGGNQPQHF.

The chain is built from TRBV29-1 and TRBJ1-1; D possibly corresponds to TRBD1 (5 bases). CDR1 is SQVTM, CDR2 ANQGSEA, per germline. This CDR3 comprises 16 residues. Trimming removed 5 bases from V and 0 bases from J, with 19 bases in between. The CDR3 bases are TGCAGCGTTCGACCAGGGAGGATAGACATGAACACTGAAGCTTTCTTT. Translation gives CSVRPGRIDMNTEAFF.

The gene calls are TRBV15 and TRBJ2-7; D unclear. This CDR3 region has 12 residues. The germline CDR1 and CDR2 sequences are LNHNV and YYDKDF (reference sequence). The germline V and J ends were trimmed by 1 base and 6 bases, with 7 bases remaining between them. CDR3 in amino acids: CATSRVNSEQYF. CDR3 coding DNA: TGTGCCACCAGCAGAGTGAACAGCGAGCAGTACTTC.

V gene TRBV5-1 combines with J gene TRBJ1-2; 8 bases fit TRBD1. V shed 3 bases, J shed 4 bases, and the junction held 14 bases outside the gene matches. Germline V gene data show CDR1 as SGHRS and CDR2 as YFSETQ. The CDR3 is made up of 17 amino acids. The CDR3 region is CASSSGPGTGLSYGYTF. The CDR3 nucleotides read TGCGCCAGCAGCTCGGGACCCGGGACAGGCTTGAGCTATGGCTACACCTTC. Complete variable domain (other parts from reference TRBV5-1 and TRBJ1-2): KAGVTQTPRYLIKTRGQQVTLSCSPISGHRSVSWYQQTPGQGLQFLFEYFSETQRNKGNFPGRFSGRQFSNSRSEMNVSTLELGDSALYLCASSSGPGTGLSYGYTFGSGTRLTVV.

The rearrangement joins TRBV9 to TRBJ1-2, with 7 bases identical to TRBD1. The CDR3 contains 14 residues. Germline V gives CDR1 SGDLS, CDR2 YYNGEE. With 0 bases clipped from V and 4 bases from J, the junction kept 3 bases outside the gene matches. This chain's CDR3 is CASSVGRDSYGYTF. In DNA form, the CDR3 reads TGTGCCAGCAGCGTAGGACGGGACAGCTATGGCTACACCTTC.

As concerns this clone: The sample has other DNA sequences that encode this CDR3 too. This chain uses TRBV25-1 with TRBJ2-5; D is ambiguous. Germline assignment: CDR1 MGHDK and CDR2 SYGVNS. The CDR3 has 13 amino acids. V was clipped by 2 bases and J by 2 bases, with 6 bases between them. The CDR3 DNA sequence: TGTGCCAGCAGTGAACTCGGGCAAGAGACCCAGTACTTC. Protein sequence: CASSELGQETQYF.

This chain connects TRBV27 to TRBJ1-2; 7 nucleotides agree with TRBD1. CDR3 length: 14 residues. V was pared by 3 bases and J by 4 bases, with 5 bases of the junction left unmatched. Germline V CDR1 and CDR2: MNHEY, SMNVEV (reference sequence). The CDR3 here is CASSLDAGGYGYTF. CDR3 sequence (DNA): TGTGCCAGCAGTTTGGATGCAGGGGGCTATGGCTACACCTTC.

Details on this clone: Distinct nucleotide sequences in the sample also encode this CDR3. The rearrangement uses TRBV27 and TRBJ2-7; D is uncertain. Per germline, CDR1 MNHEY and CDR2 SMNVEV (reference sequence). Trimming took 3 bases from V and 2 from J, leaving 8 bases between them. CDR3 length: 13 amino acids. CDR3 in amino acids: CASSFGSAYEQYF. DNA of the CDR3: TGTGCCAGCAGTTTTGGCTCCGCCTACGAGCAGTACTTC.

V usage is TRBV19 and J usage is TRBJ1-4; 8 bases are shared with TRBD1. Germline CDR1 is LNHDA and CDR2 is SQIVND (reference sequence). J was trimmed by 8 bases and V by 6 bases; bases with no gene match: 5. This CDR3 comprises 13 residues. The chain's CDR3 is CASRPGTGEKLFF. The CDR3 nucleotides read TGTGCCAGTAGACCCGGGACAGGAGAAAAACTGTTTTTT.